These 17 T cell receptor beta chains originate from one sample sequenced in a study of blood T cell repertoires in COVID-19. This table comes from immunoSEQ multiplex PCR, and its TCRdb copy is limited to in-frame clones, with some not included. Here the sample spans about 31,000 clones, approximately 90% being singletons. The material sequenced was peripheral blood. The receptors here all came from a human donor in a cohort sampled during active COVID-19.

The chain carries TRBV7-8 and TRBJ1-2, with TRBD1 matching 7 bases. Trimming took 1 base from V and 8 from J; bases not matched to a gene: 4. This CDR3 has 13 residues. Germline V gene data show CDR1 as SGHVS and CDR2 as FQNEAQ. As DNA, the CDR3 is TGTGCCAGCAGCTTAGGATGGGGACAGGGCTACACCTTC. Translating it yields CASSLGWGQGYTF. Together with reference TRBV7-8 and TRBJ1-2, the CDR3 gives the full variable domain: GAGVSQSPRYKVAKRGQDVALRCDPISGHVSLFWYQQALGQGPEFLTYFQNEAQLDKSGLPSDRFFAERPEGSVSTLKIQRTQQEDSAVYLCASSLGWGQGYTFGSGTRLTVV.

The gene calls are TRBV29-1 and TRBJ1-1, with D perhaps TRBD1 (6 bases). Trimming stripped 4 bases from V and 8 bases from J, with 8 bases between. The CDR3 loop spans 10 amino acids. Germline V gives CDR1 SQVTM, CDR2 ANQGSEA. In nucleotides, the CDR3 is TGCAGCGTTGGGCAGGGGGAAGCTTTCTTT. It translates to CSVGQGEAFF.

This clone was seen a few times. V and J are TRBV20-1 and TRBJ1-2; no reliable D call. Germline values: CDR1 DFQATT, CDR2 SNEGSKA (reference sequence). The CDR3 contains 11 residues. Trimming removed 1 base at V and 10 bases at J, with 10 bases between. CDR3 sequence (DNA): TGCAGTGCTAGAGCGGCCGGGTCCTACACCTTC. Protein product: CSARAAGSYTF.

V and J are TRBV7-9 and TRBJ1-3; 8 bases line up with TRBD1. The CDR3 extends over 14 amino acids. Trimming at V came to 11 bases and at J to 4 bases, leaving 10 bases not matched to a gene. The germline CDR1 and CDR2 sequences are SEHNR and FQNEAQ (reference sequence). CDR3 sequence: CALSGGSLGNTIYF. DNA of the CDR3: TGTGCCTTATCAGGGGGCTCCTTGGGAAACACCATATATTTT.

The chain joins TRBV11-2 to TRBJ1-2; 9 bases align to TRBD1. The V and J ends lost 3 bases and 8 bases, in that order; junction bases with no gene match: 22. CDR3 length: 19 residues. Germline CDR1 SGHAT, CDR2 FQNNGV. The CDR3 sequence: CASSFLPQIPGQGRGGYTF. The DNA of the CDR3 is TGTGCCAGCAGCTTCCTCCCTCAAATCCCGGGACAGGGACGAGGGGGCTACACCTTC.

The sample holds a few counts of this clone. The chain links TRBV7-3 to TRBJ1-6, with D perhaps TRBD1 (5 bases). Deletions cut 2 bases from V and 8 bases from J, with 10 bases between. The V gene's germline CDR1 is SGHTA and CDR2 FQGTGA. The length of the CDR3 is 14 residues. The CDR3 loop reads CASSLQGVDSPLHF. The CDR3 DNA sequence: TGTGCCAGCAGCTTACAGGGCGTCGATTCACCCCTCCACTTT.

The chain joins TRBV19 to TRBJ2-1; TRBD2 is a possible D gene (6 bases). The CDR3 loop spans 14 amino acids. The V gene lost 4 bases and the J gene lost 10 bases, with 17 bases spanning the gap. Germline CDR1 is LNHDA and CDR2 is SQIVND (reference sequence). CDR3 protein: CASSSGTHAEEQFF. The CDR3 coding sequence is TGTGCCAGTAGTAGCGGGACTCATGCTGAGGAGCAGTTCTTC.

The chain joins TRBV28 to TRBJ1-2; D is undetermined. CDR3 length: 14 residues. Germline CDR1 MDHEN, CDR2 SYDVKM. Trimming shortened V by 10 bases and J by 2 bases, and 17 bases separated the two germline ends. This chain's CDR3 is CAIEPSAGNYGYTF. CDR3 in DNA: TGTGCCATCGAACCTAGTGCGGGGAACTATGGCTACACCTTC.

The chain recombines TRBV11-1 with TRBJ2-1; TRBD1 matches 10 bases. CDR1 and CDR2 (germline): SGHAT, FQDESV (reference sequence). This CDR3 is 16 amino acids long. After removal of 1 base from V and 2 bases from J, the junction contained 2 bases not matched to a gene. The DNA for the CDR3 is TGTGCCAGCAGCTTAGTTGGGACAGGGGCCTACAATGAGCAGTTCTTC. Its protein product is CASSLVGTGAYNEQFF.

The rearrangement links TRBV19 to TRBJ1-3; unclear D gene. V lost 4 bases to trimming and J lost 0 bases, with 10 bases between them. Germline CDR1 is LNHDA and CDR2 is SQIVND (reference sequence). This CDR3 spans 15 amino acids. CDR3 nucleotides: TGTGCCAGTAGTAAACACAGCACCTCTGGAAACACCATATATTTT. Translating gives CASSKHSTSGNTIYF. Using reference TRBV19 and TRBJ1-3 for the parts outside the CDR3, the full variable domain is DGGITQSPKYLFRKEGQNVTLSCEQNLNHDAMYWYRQDPGQGLRLIYYSQIVNDFQKGDIAEGYSVSREKKESFPLTVTSAQKNPTAFYLCASSKHSTSGNTIYFGEGSWLTVV.

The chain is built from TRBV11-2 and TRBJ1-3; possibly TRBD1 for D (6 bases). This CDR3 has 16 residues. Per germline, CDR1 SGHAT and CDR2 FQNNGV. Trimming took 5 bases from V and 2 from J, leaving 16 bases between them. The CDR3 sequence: CASSNYREYPGNTIYF. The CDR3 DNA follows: TGTGCCAGCAGCAACTACAGGGAATATCCTGGAAACACCATATATTTT.

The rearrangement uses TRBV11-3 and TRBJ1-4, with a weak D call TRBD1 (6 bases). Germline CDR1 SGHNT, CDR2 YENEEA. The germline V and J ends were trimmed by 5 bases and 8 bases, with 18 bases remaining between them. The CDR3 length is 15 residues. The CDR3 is CASSQGWGIEEKLFF. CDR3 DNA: TGTGCCAGCAGCCAGGGGTGGGGGATCGAGGAAAAACTGTTTTTT.

CDR3 sequence (DNA): TGTGCCAGCAGCTTAGTTGACAGGGGAAGGAATCAGCCCCAGCATTTT. As protein: CASSLVDRGRNQPQHF. This sequence joins TRBV7-2 and TRBJ1-5, with 8 nucleotides matching TRBD1. V shed 1 base, J shed 4 bases, and the junction held 6 bases outside the gene matches. Germline V gives CDR1 SGHTA, CDR2 FQGNSA. The CDR3 sequence is 16 residues long.

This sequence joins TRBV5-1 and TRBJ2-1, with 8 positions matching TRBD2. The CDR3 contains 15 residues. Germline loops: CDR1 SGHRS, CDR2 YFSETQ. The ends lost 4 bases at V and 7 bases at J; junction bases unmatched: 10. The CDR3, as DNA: TGCGCCAGCAGCGCTACCGGGACTAGGTCGAATGAGCAGTTCTTC. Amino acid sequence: CASSATGTRSNEQFF.

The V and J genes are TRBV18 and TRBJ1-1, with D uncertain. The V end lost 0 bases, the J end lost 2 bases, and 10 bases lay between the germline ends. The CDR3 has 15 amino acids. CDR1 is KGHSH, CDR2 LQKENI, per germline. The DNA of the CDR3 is TGTGCCAGCTCACCACCGAATGCGGGTAACACTGAAGCTTTCTTT. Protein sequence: CASSPPNAGNTEAFF.

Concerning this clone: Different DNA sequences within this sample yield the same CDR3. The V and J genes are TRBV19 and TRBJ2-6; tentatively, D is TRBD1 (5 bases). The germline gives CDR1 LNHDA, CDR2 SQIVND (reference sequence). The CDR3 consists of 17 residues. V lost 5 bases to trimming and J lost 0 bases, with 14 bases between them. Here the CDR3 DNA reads TGTGCCAGTAGTCCAATACAGGAATTCTCTGGGGCCAACGTCCTGACTTTC. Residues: CASSPIQEFSGANVLTF.

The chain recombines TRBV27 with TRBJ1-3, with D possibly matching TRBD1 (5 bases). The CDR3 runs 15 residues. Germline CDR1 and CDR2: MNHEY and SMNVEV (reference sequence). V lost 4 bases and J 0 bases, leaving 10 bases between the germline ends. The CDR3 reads CASSYTGHSGNTIYF. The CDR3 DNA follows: TGTGCCAGCAGTTATACCGGACACTCTGGAAACACCATATATTTT.